This T cell receptor beta chain derives from a study of blood T cell repertoires in COVID-19. This clone was detected only a few times. Authors' data handling: Amplification with reference gene primers provided the estimates of nucleated cell counts. Some clones are missing from TCRdb's copy, which holds only in-frame ones; the method was immunoSEQ multiplex PCR. V and J calls and clone size are those listed in that table; D and trimming were worked out from the DNA. Of about 180,000 clones detected, approximately 88% appear once; the ten largest clones hold roughly 4%. The CDR3 totals 12 residues. Trimming cost V 8 bases and J 6 bases, with 11 bases left between them. Germline assignment: CDR1 MDHEN and CDR2 SYDVKM.

This sequence was found in a woman under 40 with acute or convalescent COVID-19. The chain joins TRBV28 to TRBJ2-4; weak D call: TRBD2 (6 bases). The source material was peripheral blood. The CDR3: CASRGGINIQYF. For the CDR3, the DNA is TGTGCCAGCCGTGGAGGGATAAACATTCAGTACTTC. Complete variable domain (other parts from reference TRBV28 and TRBJ2-4): DVKVTQSSRYLVKRTGEKVFLECVQDMDHENMFWYRQDPGLGLRLIYFSYDVKMKEKGDIPEGYSVSREKKERFSLILESASTNQTSMYLCASRGGINIQYFGAGTRLSVL.